Presented here are 10 T cell receptor beta chains from one specimen sequenced in a study of early T cells in non-severe SARS-CoV-2 infection. TCRdb independently ran MiXCR on the 5' RACE reads; one entry per CDR3 protein. This table holds more than 45,000 distinct CDR3 sequences, over 10% found once. The sample was whole blood. The receptors shown here come from an adult who was a healthcare worker with PCR-confirmed SARS-CoV-2 infection or an uninfected control (not recorded which).

This clonotype was found many times. The chain uses TRBV7-8 and TRBJ1-1; perhaps TRBD1 as D (6 bases). Trimming removed 1 base from V and 10 bases from J, with 19 bases in between. There are 15 residues in the CDR3. Germline V CDR1 and CDR2: SGHVS, FQNEAQ. The DNA of the CDR3 is TGTGCCAGCAGCTTAGAGATACAGGGATCTGTACGAGCTTTCTTT. Amino acid sequence: CASSLEIQGSVRAFF.

This clonotype occurred many times. This chain connects TRBV5-6 to TRBJ1-4; D unresolved. Trimming removed 4 bases at V and 3 bases at J, with 16 bases between. The germline V gene has CDR1 SGHDT and CDR2 YYEEEE. This CDR3 region has 16 residues. This CDR3 reads CASSPGPILPNEKLFF. Written as DNA, the CDR3 is TGTGCCAGCAGCCCCGGGCCAATCCTCCCTAATGAAAAACTGTTTTTT.

This clonotype was counted at least ten times. The chain carries TRBV2 and TRBJ1-5; no firm D call. The CDR3 length is 13 residues. The germline CDR1 and CDR2 sequences are SNHLY and FYNNEI. V lost 6 bases and J 1 base, leaving 7 bases between the germline ends. This CDR3 is CASSRGSNQPQHF. CDR3 sequence (DNA): TGTGCCAGCAGCCGGGGAAGCAATCAGCCCCAGCATTTT.

This clonotype turned up a few times. This rearrangement joins TRBV29-1 to TRBJ1-1; D remains ambiguous. The V gene's germline CDR1 is SQVTM and CDR2 ANQGSEA. This CDR3 spans 13 amino acids. V was shortened by 6 bases and J by 1 base, with 12 bases between the two germline ends. Here the CDR3 DNA reads TGCAGCGTCCGTCCCTTAGCGAACACTGAAGCTTTCTTT. It is translated as CSVRPLANTEAFF.

V and J are TRBV5-1 and TRBJ2-3, with 16 bases matching TRBD2. V shed 3 bases and J 4 bases; nucleotides not matched to a gene: 5. CDR3 length equals 17 residues. Germline V gene data show CDR1 as SGHRS and CDR2 as YFSETQ. The CDR3, as DNA: TGCGCCAGCAGCTATTTAGGGACTAGCGGGAGGGCAGATACGCAGTATTTT. It encodes CASSYLGTSGRADTQYF.

This clonotype was detected ten times or more. The gene calls are TRBV7-9 and TRBJ2-2; possible D gene TRBD1, 5 bases. Germline CDR1 SEHNR, CDR2 FQNEAQ (reference sequence). The CDR3 contains 15 residues. Trimming left V 2 bases short and J 2 bases short, with 9 bases between. The CDR3 region has the DNA TGTGCCAGCAGCTTAACAAGGGGCAACACCGGGGAGCTGTTTTTT. It codes for CASSLTRGNTGELFF.

This clonotype has at least ten counts. The chain has TRBV5-6 and TRBJ2-3; D unclear. The germline V and J ends were trimmed by 4 bases and 2 bases, with 11 bases remaining between them. Germline V gene sequence: CDR1 SGHDT, CDR2 YYEEEE. The CDR3 runs 14 residues. The CDR3, as DNA: TGTGCCAGCAGCCCGGGTATTCTCACAGATACGCAGTATTTT. It specifies CASSPGILTDTQYF.

In its sample, this clonotype was seen many times. This chain uses TRBV7-9 with TRBJ2-7; weak D call: TRBD2 (6 bases). Trimming removed 5 bases from V and 5 bases from J, with 19 bases in between. This CDR3 region has 15 residues. The germline gives CDR1 SEHNR, CDR2 FQNEAQ (reference sequence). The CDR3 reads CASSRGRTASDEQYF. The CDR3 region has the DNA TGTGCCAGCAGCCGTGGACGGACGGCTAGCGACGAGCAGTACTTC.

This clonotype showed up just a few times. The rearrangement uses TRBV27 and TRBJ2-7, with 9 bases matching TRBD2. Germline V CDR1 and CDR2: MNHEY, SMNVEV (reference sequence). CDR3 length: 15 amino acids. The ends lost 6 bases at V and 2 bases at J; junction bases unmatched: 8. The CDR3 DNA follows: TGTGCCAGCAGGAGATCTAGCGGGGTTCCCTACGAGCAGTACTTC. Translated: CASRRSSGVPYEQYF.

V usage is TRBV29-1 and J usage is TRBJ1-2; no reliable D call. The germline V and J ends were trimmed by 4 bases and 6 bases, with 9 bases remaining between them. The CDR3 totals 11 residues. Germline V gene data show CDR1 as SQVTM and CDR2 as ANQGSEA. CDR3 sequence (DNA): TGCAGCGTTGGAAGGGAGGATGGCTACACCTTC. Translation gives CSVGREDGYTF.